This T cell receptor beta chain was identified in a study of shared clonotypes between healthy human individuals. Study observations and caveats: Among non-shared clonotypes, generation probabilities were lower than among those shared by all four donors.

Terminally differentiated effector memory CD45RA+ cells were excluded by CCR7 positive selection of CD45RO-negative cells. The test was conducted at deep level. Genomic DNA of every subset was divided equally among multiple immunoSEQ plates. Measured with immunoSEQ multiplex PCR; TCRdb has only the in-frame clones, and not every one. The table records 2 million or so clones, about 95% of them present only once. As concerns this clone: Its cognate antigen is unknown. This sample also contains other DNA sequences that code for the same CDR3.

The ends were cut back, 3 bases at V and 1 base at J, with 6 bases in the middle. From germline, CDR1 is SGDLS and CDR2 YYNGEE. The CDR3 sequence is 13 residues long. The source of this sequence is a man between 18 and 29 years old in good health. Sequencing was done on a sample of naive CD8+ T cells sorted from blood. The rearrangement links TRBV9 to TRBJ2-3, with D hard to call. CDR3 DNA sequence: TGTGCCAGCAGCGATCGGGGCACAGATACGCAGTATTTT. The encoded protein is CASSDRGTDTQYF.